This T cell receptor (beta chain) originates from a study of T cell responses to AZD1222 COVID-19 vaccine. Study-level points and caveats: Spike as a whole was targeted by vaccine-associated CD4 TCRs, dominant at 160-218 and 743-854.

CDR1 is MNHEY and CDR2 is SMNVEV in the germline V gene (reference sequence). The CDR3 extends over 15 amino acids. V was cut by 3 bases and J by 7 bases, with 18 bases left in between. As for this clone: Its antigen is unknown.

Profiling relied on immunoSEQ multiplex PCR, and the TCRdb table lists in-frame clones only, not all of them. The data show 95,000 to 130,000 clones, around 94% seen once. The sequence derives from an adult in good health. Sequences were derived from peripheral blood, sampled on day 0 of AZD1222 vaccination. The chain employs TRBV27 and TRBJ1-2; D gene unclear. In DNA form, the CDR3 reads TGTGCCAGCAGTTTCGCCCTCGATAGGTGGGGTGGCTACACCTTC. Translated: CASSFALDRWGGYTF.